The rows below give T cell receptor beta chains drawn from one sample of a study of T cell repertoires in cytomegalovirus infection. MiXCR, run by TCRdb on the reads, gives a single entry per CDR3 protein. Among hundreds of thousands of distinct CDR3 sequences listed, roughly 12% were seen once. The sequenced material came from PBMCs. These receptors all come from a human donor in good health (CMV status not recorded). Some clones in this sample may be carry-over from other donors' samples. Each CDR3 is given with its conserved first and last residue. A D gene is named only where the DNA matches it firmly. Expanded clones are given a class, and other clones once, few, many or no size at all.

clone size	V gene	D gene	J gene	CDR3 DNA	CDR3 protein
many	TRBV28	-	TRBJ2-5	TGTGCCAGCAGTTTGTCAGGGGGGCTGGCGGAGACCCAGTACTTC	CASSLSGGLAETQYF
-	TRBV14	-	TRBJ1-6	TGTGCCAGCAGCCAGACCAGGGGTTCACCCCTCCACTTT	CASSQTRGSPLHF
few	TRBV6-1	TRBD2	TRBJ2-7	TGTGCCAGCAGGGAACTAGCGGGGTCCTACGAGCAGTACTTC	CASRELAGSYEQYF
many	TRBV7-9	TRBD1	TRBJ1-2	TGTGCCAGCAGCTTAGCGAAGGACAGGGGGTATCGTGGCTACACCTTC	CASSLAKDRGYRGYTF
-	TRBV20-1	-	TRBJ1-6	TGCAGTGCCCCGGAGATTCGCGATAATTCACCCCTCCACTTT	CSAPEIRDNSPLHF
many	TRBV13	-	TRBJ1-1	TGTGCCAGCAGCCTCCCATCTCAGGGGAACACTGAAGCTTTCTTT	CASSLPSQGNTEAFF
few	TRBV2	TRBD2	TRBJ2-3	TGTGCCAGCAGTGAATCGAAGCGGGAGGCAGCAGATACGCAGTATTTT	CASSESKREAADTQYF
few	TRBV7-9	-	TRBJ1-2	TGTGCCAGCAGCTTAGCGAGGAACTATGGCTACACCTTC	CASSLARNYGYTF
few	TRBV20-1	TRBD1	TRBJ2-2	TGCAGTGCCAGCGGACAGGGGGGAGTCACCGGGGAGCTGTTTTTT	CSASGQGGVTGELFF
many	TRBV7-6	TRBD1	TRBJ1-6	TGTGCCAGCAGCCCCTCCGGGACAGTAAATTCACCCCTCCACTTT	CASSPSGTVNSPLHF
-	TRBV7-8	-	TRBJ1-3	TGTGCCAGCAGCCCCCGTAGGGGTCCTGGAAACACCATATATTTT	CASSPRRGPGNTIYF
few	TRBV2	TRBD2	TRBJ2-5	TGTGCCAGCAGGGTTAGCGGGGGGGCCCAAGAGACCCAGTACTTC	CASRVSGGAQETQYF
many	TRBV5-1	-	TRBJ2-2	TGCGCCAGCAGCAACTCCAGGGGTACGAACACCGGGGAGCTGTTTTTT	CASSNSRGTNTGELFF
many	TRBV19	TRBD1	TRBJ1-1	TGTGCCAGTAGTATGGACAGGATGAACACTGAAGCTTTCTTT	CASSMDRMNTEAFF
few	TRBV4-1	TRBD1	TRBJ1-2	TGCGCCAGCAGCGGGACAGGGGGCCTGCTTAACTATGGCTACACCTTC	CASSGTGGLLNYGYTF
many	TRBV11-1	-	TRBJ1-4	TGTGCCAGCAGCTCAAGGGAAGAGAATGAAAAACTGTTTTTT	CASSSREENEKLFF
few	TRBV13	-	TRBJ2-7	TGTGCCAGCAGCCTCAGGGGTGAGGACGAGCAGTACTTC	CASSLRGEDEQYF
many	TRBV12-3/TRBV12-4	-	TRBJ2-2	TGTGCCAGCAGTGGTCGCTCCGGGGAGCTGTTTTTT	CASSGRSGELFF
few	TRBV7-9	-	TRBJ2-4	TGTGCCAGCAGCCTAGGCCACAGTTTCGAAGGGACTGTACCTGCCAAAAACATTCAGTACTTC	CASSLGHSFEGTVPAKNIQYF
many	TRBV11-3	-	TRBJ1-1	TGTGCCAGCAGCTTAAATTCGGGAGGGCCGTACACTGAAGCTTTCTTT	CASSLNSGGPYTEAFF
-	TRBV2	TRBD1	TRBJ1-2	TGTGCCAGCAGTTTCGGACAGGGTGACTATGGCTACACCTTC	CASSFGQGDYGYTF
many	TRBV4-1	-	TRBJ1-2	TGCGCCAGCAGCCAAAGTTGGACCGGACAGAACTATGGCTACACCTTC	CASSQSWTGQNYGYTF
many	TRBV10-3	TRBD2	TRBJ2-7	TGTGCCGTTAGCGGGACAAAAGGCGAGCAGTACTTC	CAVSGTKGEQYF
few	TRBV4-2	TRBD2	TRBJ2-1	TGTGCCAGCAGCCAAGAGGGACGGGGGAGGGCCTACAATGAGCAGTTCTTC	CASSQEGRGRAYNEQFF
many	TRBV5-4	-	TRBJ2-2	TGTGCCAGCAGCTTGGCGGGGGACCTGAACACCGGGGAGCTGTTTTTT	CASSLAGDLNTGELFF
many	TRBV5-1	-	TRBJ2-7	TGCGCCAGCAGCCCGGGAGTAGCCGGGACACGACAAGCCTACGAGCAGTACTTC	CASSPGVAGTRQAYEQYF
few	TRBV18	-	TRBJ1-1	TGTGCCAGCTCACCACGGCAGGGCAGGGACACTGAAGCTTTCTTT	CASSPRQGRDTEAFF
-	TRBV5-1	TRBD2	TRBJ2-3	TGCGCCAGCAGCTTTCTAGCGGGCCAGAGCACAGATACGCAGTATTTT	CASSFLAGQSTDTQYF
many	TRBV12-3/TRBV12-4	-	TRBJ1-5	TGTGCCAGCAGTCGACGAGCTACAAAATCGCCCCAGCATTTT	CASSRRATKSPQHF
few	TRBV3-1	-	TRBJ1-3	TGTGCCAGCAGCCAAGTCTCCGCTAGCGGCACCATATATTTT	CASSQVSASGTIYF
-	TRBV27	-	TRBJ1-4	TGTGCCAGCAGTTTATCAGGGTATCCTGAAAAACTGTTTTTT	CASSLSGYPEKLFF
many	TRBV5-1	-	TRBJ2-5	TGCGCCAGCAGCATTGTGGACGGGAAAGAGACCCAGTACTTC	CASSIVDGKETQYF
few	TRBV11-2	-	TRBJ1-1	TGTGCCAGCAGCGGGGGGATACGCACTGAAGCTTTCTTT	CASSGGIRTEAFF
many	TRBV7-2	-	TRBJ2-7	TGTGCCAGCAGCTCCCGGGATGCGGACTACTACGAGCAGTACTTC	CASSSRDADYYEQYF
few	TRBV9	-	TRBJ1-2	TGTGCCAGCAGCGTGGCAGGGACCTATGGCTACACCTTC	CASSVAGTYGYTF
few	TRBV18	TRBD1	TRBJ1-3	TGTGCCAGCTCACCACTACAGGGGACGGCTGGAAACACCATATATTTT	CASSPLQGTAGNTIYF
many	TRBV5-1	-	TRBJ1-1	TGCGCCAGCAGGCCAGGGATGAACACTGAAGCTTTCTTT	CASRPGMNTEAFF
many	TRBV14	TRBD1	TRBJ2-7	TGTGCCAGCAGCCAAGTTAACAGGGGCCGCGAGCAGTACTTC	CASSQVNRGREQYF
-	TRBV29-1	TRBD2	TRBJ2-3	TGCAGCGTTGGTCTAGCGGGGGGGCCTGGAGATACGCAGTATTTT	CSVGLAGGPGDTQYF
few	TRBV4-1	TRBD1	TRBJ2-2	TGCGCCAGCAGCCGGAACAGGGGCCCGGAGGAGCTGTTTTTT	CASSRNRGPEELFF
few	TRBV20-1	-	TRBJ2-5	TGCAGTGCTAGTGAACCCGGGGGCGCACCAGAGACCCAGTACTTC	CSASEPGGAPETQYF
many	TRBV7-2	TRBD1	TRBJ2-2	TGTGCCAGCAGCCTCCAGGGGGCCACCGGGGAGCTGTTTTTT	CASSLQGATGELFF
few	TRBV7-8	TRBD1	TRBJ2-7	TGTGCCAGCAGCCCCTCGGGACAGCAACCCTACGAGCAGTACTTC	CASSPSGQQPYEQYF